One and the same sample provided the 7 T cell receptor beta chains below, sequenced in a study of CD8+ T cells in alopecia areata listed by TCRdb under 2018. Read against the paper, the sample's treatment or condition label means: oral pan-JAK inhibitor, 5-10 mg twice daily. Receptor libraries were prepared by the immunoSEQ multiplex PCR assay. RNA was extracted from all samples and reverse transcribed into cDNA as template for TCR sequencing. TCRdb took this table from immuneACCESS and kept in-frame rearrangements with V and J called. Such tables lack part of the clones; where checked against another copy, unresolved V genes explain under half of the gap, and the rest is unexplained. In this sample the table shows about 180,000 clones, about three fifths of which occur a single time. The ten largest clones represent roughly 17% of the sample. The starting material was CD4+ T cells sorted from blood, obtained between weeks 55 and 65, from a patient treated with tofacitinib. These TCRs come from a human donor with alopecia areata.

The chain couples TRBV29-1 to TRBJ2-7; D not certain. The CDR3 consists of 13 residues. Trimming removed 4 bases at V and 3 bases at J, with 13 bases between. CDR1 is SQVTM, CDR2 ANQGSEA, per germline. CDR3: CSVAGRYLYEQYF. The DNA for the CDR3 is TGCAGCGTTGCGGGCAGGTACCTCTACGAGCAGTACTTC.

The chain employs TRBV11-2 and TRBJ1-5; D gene uncertain. V shed 5 bases and J shed 0 bases, with 11 bases lying between them. The CDR3 is 15 amino acids. Germline values: CDR1 SGHAT, CDR2 FQNNGV. The CDR3 spells CASSLRLASNQPQHF. As DNA, the CDR3 is TGTGCCAGCAGCCTAAGACTGGCTAGCAATCAGCCCCAGCATTTT.

This chain uses TRBV28 with TRBJ1-2; D is perhaps TRBD1 (6 bases). In germline, CDR1 is MDHEN, CDR2 SYDVKM. V lost 5 bases and J lost 3, with 13 bases in between. The CDR3 contains 14 residues. Written as DNA, the CDR3 is TGTGCCAGCAGTCCCCTAACAGGGCACTATGGCTACACCTTC. Encoded protein: CASSPLTGHYGYTF.

This clone has only a few counts. The chain employs TRBV10-3 and TRBJ1-1; 9 bases match TRBD1. Germline V gene sequence: CDR1 ENHRY, CDR2 SYGVKD. With 7 bases clipped from V and 6 bases from J, the junction kept 12 bases outside the gene matches. The CDR3 spans 15 residues. In DNA, the CDR3 is TGTGCCATCATCCAAACCCTGACAGGGGGAGCTGAAGCTTTCTTT. Amino acid sequence: CAIIQTLTGGAEAFF.

This clone was observed a handful of times. The chain recombines TRBV2 with TRBJ2-7; perhaps TRBD2 as D (5 bases). Trimming took off 4 bases at V and 2 bases at J, with 15 bases between the two ends. This CDR3 region has 15 residues. CDR1 is SNHLY and CDR2 is FYNNEI in the germline V gene. CDR3 in DNA: TGTGCCAGCAGTGTCCAGGAGGTAACTGCCTACGAGCAGTACTTC. It codes for CASSVQEVTAYEQYF.

In this sample, this clone turned up once. The genes are TRBV29-1 and TRBJ2-1, with D tentatively TRBD1 or TRBD2 (5 bases each). Germline V gene sequence: CDR1 SQVTM, CDR2 ANQGSEA. CDR3 length equals 13 residues. V dropped 5 bases and J dropped 8 bases, with 16 bases sitting between them. CDR3 sequence reads: CSVRQLRGDEQFF. The CDR3 bases are TGCAGCGTTCGACAACTCAGAGGGGATGAGCAGTTCTTC.

The V and J genes are TRBV2 and TRBJ2-6, with 8 bases that match TRBD1. CDR3 length: 15 residues. The J segment lost 2 bases and the V segment lost 5 bases, leaving 2 bases of the junction unmatched. Germline values: CDR1 SNHLY, CDR2 FYNNEI. CDR3 sequence reads: CASSTGQAGANVLTF. The CDR3 DNA reads as TGTGCCAGCAGTACGGGACAGGCTGGGGCCAACGTCCTGACTTTC.